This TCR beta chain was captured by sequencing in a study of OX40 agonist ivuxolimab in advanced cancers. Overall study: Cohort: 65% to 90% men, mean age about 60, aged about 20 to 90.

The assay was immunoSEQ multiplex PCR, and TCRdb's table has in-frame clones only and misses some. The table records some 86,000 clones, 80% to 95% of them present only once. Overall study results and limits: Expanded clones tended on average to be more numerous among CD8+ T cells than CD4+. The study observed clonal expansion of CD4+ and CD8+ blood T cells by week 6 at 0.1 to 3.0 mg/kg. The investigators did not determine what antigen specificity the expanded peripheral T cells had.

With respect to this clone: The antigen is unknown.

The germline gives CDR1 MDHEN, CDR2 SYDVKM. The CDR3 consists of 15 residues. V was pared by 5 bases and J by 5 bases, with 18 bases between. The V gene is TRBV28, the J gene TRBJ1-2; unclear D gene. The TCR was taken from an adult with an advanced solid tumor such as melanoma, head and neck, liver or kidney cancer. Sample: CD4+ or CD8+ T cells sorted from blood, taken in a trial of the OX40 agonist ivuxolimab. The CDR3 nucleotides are TGTGCCAGCAGTCCACCGGCGGTGGCTTTGTATGGCTACACCTTC. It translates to CASSPPAVALYGYTF.